Listed below are T cell receptor beta chains from one sample, sequenced in a study of early T cells in non-severe SARS-CoV-2 infection. TCRdb redid the calling of the 5' RACE reads with MiXCR, one entry per CDR3 protein. The top ten hold more than 5% of the sample, which has about 55,000 distinct CDR3 sequences, under 8% seen once. The sample in question was whole blood, obtained at baseline. These receptors were obtained from an adult who was a healthcare worker with PCR-confirmed SARS-CoV-2 infection or an uninfected control (not recorded which). The CDR3 runs from the conserved cysteine through the conserved F or W. A D gene is named only where the DNA matches it firmly. Only some rows state a clone size, as once, few, many or a class for expanded clones.

V: TRBV29-1
D: .
J: TRBJ1-4
size: few
DNA: TGCAGCGTTTTTAATTCTGGGGTCGACGAAAAACTGTTTTTT
CDR3: CSVFNSGVDEKLFF

V: TRBV27
D: .
J: TRBJ1-6
size: many
DNA: TGTGCCAGCAGATACGCAGGGACGCCCCTCCACTTT
CDR3: CASRYAGTPLHF

V: TRBV7-2
D: .
J: TRBJ2-7
size: many
DNA: TGTGCCAGCAGCGTCACCCCTGGATCGGATATAGAGCAGTACTTC
CDR3: CASSVTPGSDIEQYF

V: TRBV20-1
D: TRBD1
J: TRBJ1-2
size: many
DNA: TGCAGTGCTCTTAAGGACAGGGAAGACTATGGCTACACCTTC
CDR3: CSALKDREDYGYTF

V: TRBV5-1
D: .
J: TRBJ1-1
size: many
DNA: TGCGCCAGCAGCTTGGAGAGGCCCCTGGTCACTGAAGCTTTCTTT
CDR3: CASSLERPLVTEAFF

V: TRBV14
D: .
J: TRBJ2-7
size: many
DNA: TGTGCCAGCAGCACCCTAAATGCGGCAGGGGACTACGAGCAGTACTTC
CDR3: CASSTLNAAGDYEQYF

V: TRBV10-1
D: .
J: TRBJ2-7
size: few
DNA: TGCGCCAGCAGTGACCCGGGCACCACCGAGCAGTACTTC
CDR3: CASSDPGTTEQYF

V: TRBV20-1
D: .
J: TRBJ2-5
size: many
DNA: TGCAGTGCCCCGGGACCCAGAACCCAAGAGACCCAGTACTTC
CDR3: CSAPGPRTQETQYF

V: TRBV15
D: TRBD2
J: TRBJ2-5
size: few
DNA: TGTGCCACCAGCCTCGCGGGGGGTTTGGAGACCCAGTACTTC
CDR3: CATSLAGGLETQYF

V: TRBV10-3
D: .
J: TRBJ1-1
size: many
DNA: TGTGCCATCAGTGAGTCCTGGGTGAACACTGAAGCTTTCTTT
CDR3: CAISESWVNTEAFF

V: TRBV5-1
D: .
J: TRBJ1-6
size: many
DNA: TGCGCCAGCAGCTTGGTTGCGGGACCCCTCCACTTT
CDR3: CASSLVAGPLHF

V: TRBV5-1
D: .
J: TRBJ2-2
size: many
DNA: TGCGCCAGCAGCTTTCAGGGCCCCGCGAACACCGGGGAGCTGTTTTTT
CDR3: CASSFQGPANTGELFF

V: TRBV12-3/TRBV12-4
D: TRBD1
J: TRBJ2-5
size: many
DNA: TGTGCCAGCAGTCTCGGACAGGGCGCAGAGACCCAGTACTTC
CDR3: CASSLGQGAETQYF

V: TRBV28
D: .
J: TRBJ1-3
size: .
DNA: TGTGCCAGCGGACCGATACCTGGAAACACCATATATTTT
CDR3: CASGPIPGNTIYF

V: TRBV2
D: .
J: TRBJ1-5
size: few
DNA: TGTGCCAGCAGGACAGGTTTAAGCAATCAGCCCCAGCATTTT
CDR3: CASRTGLSNQPQHF

V: TRBV29-1
D: .
J: TRBJ1-4
size: few
DNA: TGCAGCGCCGGCCCAGGGGTAGGAGAAAAACTGTTTTTT
CDR3: CSAGPGVGEKLFF

V: TRBV18
D: .
J: TRBJ1-5
size: .
DNA: TGTGCCAGCTTCACTGTAAGCGGCCAGCCCCAGCATTTT
CDR3: CASFTVSGQPQHF

V: TRBV29-1
D: .
J: TRBJ1-6
size: many
DNA: TGCAGCGTTTTGGCCGACGCCGGGGGAGGATCACCCCTCCACTTT
CDR3: CSVLADAGGGSPLHF

V: TRBV7-2
D: .
J: TRBJ2-1
size: many
DNA: TGTGCCAGCAGCGCCTACGCCCATGAGCAGTTCTTC
CDR3: CASSAYAHEQFF

V: TRBV2
D: .
J: TRBJ2-7
size: few
DNA: TGTGCCAGCAGAAGGGCCTTTCTCTACGAGCAGTACTTC
CDR3: CASRRAFLYEQYF

V: TRBV29-1
D: .
J: TRBJ2-2
size: few
DNA: TGCAGCGTCGCGGGACTTCCTACCGGGGAGCTGTTTTTT
CDR3: CSVAGLPTGELFF

V: TRBV7-2
D: .
J: TRBJ2-1
size: few
DNA: TGTGCCAGCAGCTACGGGACCTACAATGAGCAGTTCTTC
CDR3: CASSYGTYNEQFF

V: TRBV28
D: TRBD2
J: TRBJ2-1
size: .
DNA: TGTGCCAGCAAACCTAGCGGGGAGTACAATGAGCAGTTCTTC
CDR3: CASKPSGEYNEQFF

V: TRBV12-3/TRBV12-4
D: .
J: TRBJ1-1
size: many
DNA: TGTGCCAGCAGTTTAGGATATCCCATGAACACTGAAGCTTTCTTT
CDR3: CASSLGYPMNTEAFF

V: TRBV10-1
D: TRBD2
J: TRBJ2-3
size: many
DNA: TGCGCCAGCAGTGTTGACATGGGACTAGCATTCAATACGCAGTATTTT
CDR3: CASSVDMGLAFNTQYF

V: TRBV7-2
D: .
J: TRBJ2-1
size: few
DNA: TGTGCCAGCAGCTGGCGACAGAAAAGGGAGCAGTTCTTC
CDR3: CASSWRQKREQFF

V: TRBV7-8
D: .
J: TRBJ2-7
size: many
DNA: TGTGCCAGCAGCTTTGTCCCATACGAGCAGTACTTC
CDR3: CASSFVPYEQYF

V: TRBV10-2
D: .
J: TRBJ2-1
size: many
DNA: TGCGCCAGCAGTGCGACCTTCAATGAGCAGTTCTTC
CDR3: CASSATFNEQFF

V: TRBV29-1
D: TRBD1
J: TRBJ2-7
size: many
DNA: TGCAGCGTGGGGACAGGAACTATACTGGACGAGCAGTACTTC
CDR3: CSVGTGTILDEQYF

V: TRBV12-3/TRBV12-4
D: .
J: TRBJ2-2
size: few
DNA: TGTGCCAGCAGTGGCTACCAGATGGCCGGGGAGCTGTTTTTT
CDR3: CASSGYQMAGELFF

V: TRBV4-3
D: .
J: TRBJ1-1
size: few
DNA: TGCGCCAGCAGCCAAGATTTTTGGAGGGAGGGTTGGAACACTGAAGCTTTCTTT
CDR3: CASSQDFWREGWNTEAFF

V: TRBV7-2
D: .
J: TRBJ2-1
size: many
DNA: TGTGCCAGCAGCCTCCGGGCAGGGTACAATGAGCAGTTCTTC
CDR3: CASSLRAGYNEQFF

V: TRBV6-5
D: .
J: TRBJ1-5
size: many
DNA: TGTGCCAGCAGTTACTCGTCTCAGGGTTTAGGGCCCCAGCATTTT
CDR3: CASSYSSQGLGPQHF

V: TRBV2
D: .
J: TRBJ1-4
size: .
DNA: TGTGCCAGCAGCGACGGGGCTGGGGAAAAACTGTTTTTT
CDR3: CASSDGAGEKLFF

V: TRBV20-1
D: .
J: TRBJ2-3
size: few
DNA: TGCAGTGCTAGAGGCCGACTAGGAGGTACAGATACGCAGTATTTT
CDR3: CSARGRLGGTDTQYF

V: TRBV10-3
D: .
J: TRBJ2-7
size: few
DNA: TGTGCCATCAGTGAGTCGATATTGAGGAGGGAGCGCACCTACGAGCAGTACTTC
CDR3: CAISESILRRERTYEQYF

V: TRBV7-6
D: .
J: TRBJ2-2
size: .
DNA: TGTGCCAGCAGCTTTGTTTCCGGGGAGCTGTTTTTT
CDR3: CASSFVSGELFF

V: TRBV10-1
D: TRBD1
J: TRBJ2-1
size: many
DNA: TGCGCCAGCAGTGATGGGACAGACCACAATGAGCAGTTCTTC
CDR3: CASSDGTDHNEQFF

V: TRBV2
D: .
J: TRBJ2-2
size: few
DNA: TGTGCCAGCAGCCTTAGGCCGTCCGGGGAGCTGTTTTTT
CDR3: CASSLRPSGELFF

V: TRBV20-1
D: .
J: TRBJ1-1
size: few
DNA: TGCAGTGCCAGTACCAGAACCGAAGCTTTCTTT
CDR3: CSASTRTEAFF

V: TRBV11-1
D: .
J: TRBJ1-1
size: few
DNA: TGTGCCAGCAGCTTAGCGCCAGGGGCGTACACTGAAGCTTTCTTT
CDR3: CASSLAPGAYTEAFF

V: TRBV6-6
D: TRBD1
J: TRBJ1-2
size: many
DNA: TGTGCCAGCAGTCACGGAGACAGGGCTAATGGCTACACCTTC
CDR3: CASSHGDRANGYTF

V: TRBV12-5
D: TRBD1
J: TRBJ2-5
size: .
DNA: TGTGCTAGTGGTTGTGGCCCCGGGACAGGGCTGTACCAAGAGACCCAGTACTTC
CDR3: CASGCGPGTGLYQETQYF

V: TRBV20-1
D: .
J: TRBJ1-1
size: many
DNA: TGCAGTGCTAGCACAGTGGGGGGGATGGTTTTCTTT
CDR3: CSASTVGGMVFF

V: TRBV20-1
D: .
J: TRBJ2-7
size: .
DNA: TGCAGTGCCCTCCCAGGGGGGAACGGGTACGAGCAGTACTTC
CDR3: CSALPGGNGYEQYF

V: TRBV7-9
D: TRBD1
J: TRBJ2-5
size: many
DNA: TGTGCCAGCAGCTCCGGGACAGCCCCCGGGGAGACCCAGTACTTC
CDR3: CASSSGTAPGETQYF

V: TRBV20-1
D: .
J: TRBJ2-3
size: few
DNA: TGCAGTGCTAGATCCGCCCGCGAGTTCAGTCATACGCAGTATTTT
CDR3: CSARSAREFSHTQYF

V: TRBV6-6
D: .
J: TRBJ1-5
size: many
DNA: TGTGCCAGCAGTTACCAGGGAGTCGTTCAGCCCCAGCATTTT
CDR3: CASSYQGVVQPQHF

V: TRBV29-1
D: .
J: TRBJ2-1
size: few
DNA: TGCAGCGCTTCGTCTAGCGCCTACAATGAGCAGTTCTTC
CDR3: CSASSSAYNEQFF

V: TRBV5-4
D: .
J: TRBJ1-6
size: .
DNA: TGTGCCAGCAGCTTGACTAATTCACCCCTCCACTTT
CDR3: CASSLTNSPLHF

V: TRBV7-7
D: TRBD2
J: TRBJ2-1
size: few
DNA: TGTGCTAGCAGCTTAGGTAGCGGGGGTTACAATGAGCAGTTCTTC
CDR3: CASSLGSGGYNEQFF

V: TRBV6-6
D: .
J: TRBJ2-5
size: few
DNA: TGTGCCAGCAGTGGGACGGGTATACAAGAGACCCAGTACTTC
CDR3: CASSGTGIQETQYF

V: TRBV30
D: TRBD1
J: TRBJ1-6
size: many
DNA: TGTGCCTGTGACAGGGGATCCCTTTCACCCCTCCACTTT
CDR3: CACDRGSLSPLHF